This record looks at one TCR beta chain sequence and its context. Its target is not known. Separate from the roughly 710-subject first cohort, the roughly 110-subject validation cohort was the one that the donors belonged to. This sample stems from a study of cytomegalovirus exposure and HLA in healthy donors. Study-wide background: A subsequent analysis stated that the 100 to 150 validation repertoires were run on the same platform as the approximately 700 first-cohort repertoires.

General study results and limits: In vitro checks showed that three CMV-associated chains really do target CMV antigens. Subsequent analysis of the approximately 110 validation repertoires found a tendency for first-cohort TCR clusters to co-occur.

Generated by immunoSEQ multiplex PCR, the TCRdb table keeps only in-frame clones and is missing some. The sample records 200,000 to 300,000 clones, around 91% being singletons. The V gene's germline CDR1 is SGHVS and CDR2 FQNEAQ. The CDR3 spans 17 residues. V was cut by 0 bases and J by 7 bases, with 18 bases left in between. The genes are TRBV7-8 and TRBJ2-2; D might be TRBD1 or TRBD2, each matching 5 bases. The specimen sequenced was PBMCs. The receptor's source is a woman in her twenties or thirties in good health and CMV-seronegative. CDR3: CASSLAEMGSRGGELFF. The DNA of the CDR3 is TGTGCCAGCAGCTTAGCGGAGATGGGGAGTAGGGGCGGGGAGCTGTTTTTT.